This TCR beta chain was profiled in a study of CD4+ T cells in melanoma. Notes on the study in general: Diverse differentiation states were reported for melanoma neoantigen-specific CD4+ T cells.

A note on this clone: Its antigen remains unknown.

The CDR3 is 14 residues long. Germline V gives CDR1 SQVTM, CDR2 ANQGSEA. V lost 4 bases to trimming and J lost 6 bases; unmatched junction nucleotides: 11. Here immunoSEQ multiplex PCR was the method, and the copy in TCRdb shows in-frame clones only, minus some. Here the sample spans 110,000 to 150,000 clones, 80% to 95% being singletons. V gene TRBV29-1 combines with J gene TRBJ1-2, with 7 bases fitting TRBD1. The origin of this receptor is a human donor with melanoma. Here the CDR3 DNA reads TGCAGCGTTGTTCAGGGGCAAACAGGGGATGGCTACACCTTC. Amino acid sequence: CSVVQGQTGDGYTF.